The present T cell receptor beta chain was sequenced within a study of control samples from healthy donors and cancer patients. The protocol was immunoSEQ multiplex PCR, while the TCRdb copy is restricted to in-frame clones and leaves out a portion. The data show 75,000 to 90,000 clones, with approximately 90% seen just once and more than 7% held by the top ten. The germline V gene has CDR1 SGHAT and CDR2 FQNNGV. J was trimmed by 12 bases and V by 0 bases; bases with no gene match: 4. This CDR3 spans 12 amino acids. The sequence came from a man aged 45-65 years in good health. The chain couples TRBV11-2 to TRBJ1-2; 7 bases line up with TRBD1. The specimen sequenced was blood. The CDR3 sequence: CASSLDDRVHTF. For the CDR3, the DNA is TGTGCCAGCAGCTTAGATGACAGGGTGCACACCTTC.